The entry below gives a single TCR beta chain sequence along with its context. Generated by immunoSEQ multiplex PCR, the TCRdb table keeps only in-frame clones and is missing some. The table lists 400,000 to 550,000 clones, 87% of them singletons. Germline values: CDR1 ENHRY, CDR2 SYGVKD. The CDR3 covers 14 residues. The trim removed 3 bases at V and 6 bases at J, leaving 3 bases unmatched. The sample comes from a study of blood T cell repertoires in COVID-19. In terms of age and location, participants ranged from roughly 18 to 90 years and lived in 24 US areas. The TCR originated in a woman aged 18-29 years with acute COVID-19. The chain recombines TRBV10-3 with TRBJ2-7; 12 nucleotides agree with TRBD1. The sequenced sample was PBMCs or T cells enriched from blood (not recorded which). The CDR3 loop reads CAISDRDRGREQYF. As DNA, the CDR3 is TGTGCCATCAGTGATCGGGACAGGGGGCGCGAGCAGTACTTC.